This TCR beta chain was retrieved from a study of PD-1 blockade in classical Hodgkin lymphoma. Measured with immunoSEQ multiplex PCR; TCRdb has only the in-frame clones, and not every one. The table shows tens of thousands of clones, with 66% occurring only once. The time point is: cycle 4 day 1 (C4D1), after more than 5 weeks of nivolumab. Relapses following autologous stem cell transplantation were seen in all patients, with brentuximab vedotin exposure varying. This TCR derives from a human donor with classical Hodgkin lymphoma. The specimen was peripheral blood mononuclear cells (PBMCs), collected before the fourth cycle of nivolumab.

CDR3 sequence (DNA): TGTGCCAGCAGTCCCCGGGACAGGAGCTACACCTTC. It codes for CASSPRDRSYTF. The chain uses TRBV6-5 and TRBJ1-2; TRBD1 aligns across 8 bases. The V gene's germline CDR1 is MNHEY and CDR2 SVGAGI. The J segment lost 9 bases and the V segment lost 5 bases, leaving 5 bases of the junction unmatched. This CDR3 is 12 amino acids long.